The sequence of this T cell receptor (beta chain) was determined in a study of PD-L1 blockade in urothelial cancer. Study context: From about 2014, patients received atezolizumab, given as 1,200 mg intravenously every 3 weeks. Reported median T cell count for blood samples was some 140,000.

The table came from immunoSEQ multiplex PCR; TCRdb's copy has only in-frame clones and leaves some out. Of 75,000 to 95,000 clones detected, approximately 90% appear once; the ten largest clones hold more than 8%. V gave up 3 bases and J gave up 0 bases; unmatched junction bases: 4. The length of the CDR3 is 16 residues. The germline V gene has CDR1 SGHRS and CDR2 YFSETQ. The origin of this receptor is a man aged 55 to 70 with urothelial cancer. V usage is TRBV5-1 and J usage is TRBJ2-1, with 9 nucleotides matching TRBD2. The material sequenced was PBMCs, taken around atezolizumab (anti-PD-L1) treatment. Here the CDR3 reads CASSSPSGTSYNEQFF. The CDR3 nucleotides are TGCGCCAGCAGCTCCCCTAGCGGGACCTCCTACAATGAGCAGTTCTTC. Complete variable domain (other parts from reference TRBV5-1 and TRBJ2-1): KAGVTQTPRYLIKTRGQQVTLSCSPISGHRSVSWYQQTPGQGLQFLFEYFSETQRNKGNFPGRFSGRQFSNSRSEMNVSTLELGDSALYLCASSSPSGTSYNEQFFGPGTRLTVL.